Listed here is a single T cell receptor (beta chain). Trimming shortened V by 6 bases and J by 3 bases, and 23 bases separated the two germline ends. The CDR3 extends over 17 amino acids. CDR1 is SGHTA and CDR2 is FQGNSA in the germline V gene. Original analysis: By means of reference gene primer amplification, nucleated cell counts were estimated. Some clones are missing from TCRdb's copy, which holds only in-frame ones; the method was immunoSEQ multiplex PCR. The V and J calls and clone size are taken from that table; D and trimming were inferred from the DNA. Among about 200,000 clones listed, 90% to 95% were seen once. The source of the sample is a study of blood T cell repertoires in COVID-19. As for the study in general: Spain, Italy and the United States supplied samples that represented acute and convalescent COVID-19.

Seattle patients were enrolled during active infection and followed longitudinally. Sequencing used peripheral blood. The receptor was isolated from a man in his thirties or forties with COVID-19, enrolled during active disease. The V gene is TRBV7-2, the J gene TRBJ1-2; possibly TRBD1 for D (6 bases). The CDR3 here is CASSYMGDTSFHYGYTF. In DNA form, the CDR3 reads TGTGCCAGCAGTTATATGGGGGACACCAGCTTTCACTATGGCTACACCTTC. Full variable domain (remainder filled in from reference TRBV7-2 and TRBJ1-2): GAGVSQSPSNKVTEKGKDVELRCDPISGHTALYWYRQSLGQGLEFLIYFQGNSAPDKSGLPSDRFSAERTGGSVSTLTIQRTQQEDSAVYLCASSYMGDTSFHYGYTFGSGTRLTVV.